The clone carrying this TCR beta chain was recorded a few times. Its target is unknown. V was clipped by 1 base and J by 1 base, with 13 bases between them. This CDR3 contains 16 residues. Germline loops: CDR1 LGHNA, CDR2 YNFKEQ. The data were taken from a study of T-cell reconstitution after alpha-beta-depleted transplantation in children. Overall study results and limits: Expanded graft clones, several hundred of them, were reportedly the source of alpha-beta T cells about two months after transplant.

A library of TCRbeta sequences, prepared with unique molecular identifiers, was generated. TCRdb recomputed calls from the PCR reads with MiXCR, one row per CDR3 protein. The repertoire consists of about 640,000 distinct CDR3 sequences, with about an eighth occurring once and the leading ten covering roughly 2.3%. J is TRBJ2-5 and V is TRBV4-2, with D perhaps given as TRBD1 or TRBD2 (5 bases each). This sample comprised PBMCs, mostly from graft donor cells, obtained 360 days after TCRalphabeta/CD19-depleted stem cell transplant. This TCR was sampled from a male patient under 18 who had a stem cell transplant for acute myeloid leukemia, so the T cells may come from the graft donor. The CDR3 reads CASSQGDRTVQETQYF. In nucleotides, the CDR3 is TGTGCCAGCAGCCAAGGGGACCGGACTGTCCAAGAGACCCAGTACTTC.